Following are 5 T cell receptor beta chains from one sample sequenced in a study of CD8+ T cells in alopecia areata. In each case, RNA was isolated and then reverse transcribed into cDNA as the sequencing template. The assay was immunoSEQ multiplex PCR, and TCRdb's table has in-frame clones only and misses some. The sample includes under 150,000 clones, 80% to 90% of them seen just once. Treatment noted: oral pan-JAK inhibitor, 5-10 mg twice daily. The sample in question was CD8+ T cells sorted from blood, obtained at week 4, from a patient treated with tofacitinib. The receptors were sampled from a human donor with alopecia areata.

The chain is built from TRBV2 and TRBJ1-1; TRBD1 agrees at 9 bases. CDR1 and CDR2 from the germline V gene are SNHLY and FYNNEI. The CDR3 extends over 15 amino acids. V lost 5 bases to trimming and J lost 7 bases; unmatched junction nucleotides: 11. The CDR3, as DNA: TGTGCCAGCAGTACTAATCCGGGACAGGGCTTTGAAGCTTTCTTT. Its translation is CASSTNPGQGFEAFF.

This clone was picked up one time. The CDR3 DNA follows: TGTGCCACCAGCACCCTAGCGGGGGGGCCCCATGAGCAGTTCTTC. Encoded protein: CATSTLAGGPHEQFF. This chain joins TRBV15 and TRBJ2-1, with 12 bases aligning to TRBD2. The ends lost 4 bases at V and 8 bases at J; junction bases unmatched: 6. This CDR3 region has 15 residues. Per germline, CDR1 LNHNV and CDR2 YYDKDF (reference sequence).

The J gene is TRBJ1-1, the V gene TRBV7-9; D uncertain. Trimming took off 6 bases at V and 6 bases at J, with 17 bases between the two ends. The CDR3 extends over 14 amino acids. Germline V CDR1 and CDR2: SEHNR, FQNEAQ (reference sequence). The CDR3 bases are TGTGCCAGCAGACCAAGTTCGGCACTCTCTGAAGCTTTCTTT. Translation: CASRPSSALSEAFF.

The rearrangement uses TRBV27 and TRBJ2-3, with 11 bases lining up with TRBD2. In germline, CDR1 is MNHEY, CDR2 SMNVEV (reference sequence). J gave up 4 bases and V 7 bases, and 7 bases lay outside the gene matches. This CDR3 spans 15 amino acids. DNA of the CDR3: TGTGCCAGCAAGAGGACTAGCGGGTCCTCAGATACGCAGTATTTT. It specifies CASKRTSGSSDTQYF.

A remark on this clone: Germline is not matched at one junction end, which may reflect a read error. The chain couples TRBV29-1 to TRBJ1-1, with D perhaps matching TRBD1 (6 bases). CDR3 size: 15 residues. Germline loops: CDR1 SQVTM, CDR2 ANQGSEA. DNA for the CDR3: TGCAGCGTTGAGTGGGTACGGCACCGGGACACAGAAGCTTTCTTT. This sequence encodes CSVEWVRHRDTEAFF.